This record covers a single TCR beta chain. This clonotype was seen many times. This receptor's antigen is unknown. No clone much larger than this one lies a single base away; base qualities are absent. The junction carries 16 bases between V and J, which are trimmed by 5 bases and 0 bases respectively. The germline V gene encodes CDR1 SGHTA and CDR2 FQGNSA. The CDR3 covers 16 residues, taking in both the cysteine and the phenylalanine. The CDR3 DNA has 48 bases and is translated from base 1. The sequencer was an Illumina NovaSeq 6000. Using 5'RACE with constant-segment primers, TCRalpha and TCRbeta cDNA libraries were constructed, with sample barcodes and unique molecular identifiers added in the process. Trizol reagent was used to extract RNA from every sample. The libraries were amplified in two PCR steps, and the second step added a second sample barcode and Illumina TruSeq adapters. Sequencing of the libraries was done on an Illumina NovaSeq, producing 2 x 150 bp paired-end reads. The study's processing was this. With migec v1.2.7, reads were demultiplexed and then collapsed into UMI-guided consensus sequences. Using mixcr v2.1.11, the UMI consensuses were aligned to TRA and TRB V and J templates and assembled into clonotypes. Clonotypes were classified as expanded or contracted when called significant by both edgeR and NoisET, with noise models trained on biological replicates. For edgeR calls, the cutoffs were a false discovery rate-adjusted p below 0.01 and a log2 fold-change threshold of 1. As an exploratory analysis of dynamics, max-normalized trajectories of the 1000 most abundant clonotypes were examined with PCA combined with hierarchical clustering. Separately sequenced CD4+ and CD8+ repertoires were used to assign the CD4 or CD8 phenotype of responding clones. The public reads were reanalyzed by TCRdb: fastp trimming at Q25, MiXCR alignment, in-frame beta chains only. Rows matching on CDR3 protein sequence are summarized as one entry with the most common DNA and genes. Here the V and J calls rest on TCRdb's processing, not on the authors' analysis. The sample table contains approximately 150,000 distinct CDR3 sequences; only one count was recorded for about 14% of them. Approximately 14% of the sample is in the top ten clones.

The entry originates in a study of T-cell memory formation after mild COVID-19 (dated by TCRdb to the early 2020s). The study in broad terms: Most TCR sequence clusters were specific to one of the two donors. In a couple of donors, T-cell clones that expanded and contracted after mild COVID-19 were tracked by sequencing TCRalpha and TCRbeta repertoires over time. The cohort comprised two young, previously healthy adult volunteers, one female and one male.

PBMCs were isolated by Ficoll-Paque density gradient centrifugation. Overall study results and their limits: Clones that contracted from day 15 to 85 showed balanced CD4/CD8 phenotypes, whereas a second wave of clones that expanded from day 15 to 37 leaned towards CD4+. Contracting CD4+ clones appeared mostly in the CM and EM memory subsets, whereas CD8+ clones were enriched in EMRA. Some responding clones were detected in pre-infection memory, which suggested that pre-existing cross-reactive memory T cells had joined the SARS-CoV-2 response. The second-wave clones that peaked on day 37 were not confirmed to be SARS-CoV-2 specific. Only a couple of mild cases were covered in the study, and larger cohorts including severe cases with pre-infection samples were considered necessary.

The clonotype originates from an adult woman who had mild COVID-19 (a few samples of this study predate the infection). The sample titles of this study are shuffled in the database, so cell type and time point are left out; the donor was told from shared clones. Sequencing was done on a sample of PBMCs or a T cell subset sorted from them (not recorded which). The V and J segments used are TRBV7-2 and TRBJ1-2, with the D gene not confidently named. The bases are TGTGCCAGCAGCCGAGACATCCTTATGCCTAACTATGGCTACACCTTC. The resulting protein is CASSRDILMPNYGYTF.